These 2 T cell receptor beta chains share one sample of origin, sequenced in a study of blood T cells in healthy people across ages. A J-beta primer mix and a sample-barcoded 5' primer were used in a second PCR of roughly 6 to 11 cycles. TCRdb analysed the 5' RACE reads with MiXCR anew, one entry per CDR3 protein. Among about 830,000 distinct CDR3 sequences, around two thirds were seen once, and the ten largest hold roughly a quarter. Source material: blood. The receptors were gathered from a man in his thirties or forties in good health.

V gene TRBV6-6 combines with J gene TRBJ2-7; D call uncertain. The ends were cut back, 6 bases at V and 2 bases at J, with 11 bases in the middle. Germline CDR1 reads MNHNY; CDR2 reads SVGAGI (reference sequence). There are 13 residues in the CDR3. CDR3 DNA: TGTGCCAGCAGCGAGGATGCCACCTACGAGCAGTACTTC. Encoded protein: CASSEDATYEQYF.

This clonotype was counted a few times. The rearrangement uses TRBV7-2 and TRBJ2-5, with 8 bases lining up with TRBD1. This CDR3 is built from 15 residues. CDR1 and CDR2 (germline): SGHTA, FQGNSA. J lost 4 bases, V lost 4 bases, and 8 bases had no gene match. The CDR3 is CASSYQGAKGETQYF. The CDR3 nucleotides are TGTGCCAGCAGCTACCAGGGGGCGAAGGGAGAGACCCAGTACTTC.